The entry below gives a single T cell receptor (beta chain) sequence along with its context. No antigen is known for it. Per-base quality was not reported, and no clone a single base away is much larger than it. Library preparation used the immunoSEQ multiplex PCR assay. The multiplex PCR relied on a mix of 60 forward primers for TCR Vbeta segments and 13 reverse primers for TCR Jbeta segments. The CDR3 region of rearranged TCR beta genes was amplified from genomic DNA by a multiplex PCR assay. The Illumina HiSeq System was used to sequence the amplified TCR beta libraries as 87-base-pair reads. The paper's data handling went like this. In a later analysis, tens of millions of unique TCR beta chains were counted across the 650 to 750 repertoires, and roughly 11 million of these chains were shared by at least two donors. To remove PCR and sequencing errors, raw reads were error-corrected and collapsed into unique sequences using a nearest-neighbor algorithm that merged closely related sequences. Alignment of CDR3 sequences to IMGT reference sequences was used to assign V, D and J gene segments. For a sequence to be retained, a match of at least six nucleotides was required to both a V gene segment and a J gene segment. A rearrangement counted as productive if the CDR3 had no stop codons and remained in frame with V and J, and every other rearrangement counted as non-productive. Following IMGT convention, CDR3 was defined as the stretch from the second conserved V-encoded cysteine up to the conserved J-encoded phenylalanine. The earlier analysis of about 620 of the donors excluded sequences that lacked an unambiguous match to a single V gene segment. An earlier analysis of around 600 of the donors classified V segments as functional when productive rearrangements were above 56.7% and as segregating when the standard deviation between donors was above 5%. A statistical classification framework was built for diagnosing cytomegalovirus status from the catalog of TCR beta chain sequences. V and J gene assignment, in a later analysis, came from comparing TCR nucleotide sequences with IMGT/GENE-DB human TR gene sequences. Using the TCRdist pipeline, a later analysis assigned CDR3 sequences along with most-parsimonious VDJ recombination scenarios. In a later analysis, each TCR beta chain was defined by its CDR3 amino acid sequence together with its V-gene family, and reads without a unique V-gene family were excluded. As a way to deal with suspected cross-contamination and a sequencing artifact, a later analysis dropped 500 to 700 nucleotide sequences that were highly shared and had low generation probability. A later analysis calculated a clonal expansion index for each public chain from normalized within-repertoire ranks of inferred template counts. Generation probabilities in a later analysis came from a VDJ recombination model fitted to out-of-frame rearrangements, and those results were checked against IGoR. Hypergeometric tests were used in a later analysis to score TCR-TCR, TCR-HLA and TCR-CMV co-occurrence, with a repertoire-size bias correction applied to the TCR pairs. A later analysis estimated false discovery rates by permuting HLA or CMV assignments 20 times. In a later analysis, co-occurring TCRs were grouped with DBSCAN, and TCRdist sequence similarity was added when clustering was performed within HLA-allele-positive subsets. For co-occurrence clustering, repertoires with fewer than 30,000 or more than 120,000 public chains were excluded, along with several repertoires with anomalous nucleotide sharing. This is the immuneACCESS table as TCRdb keeps it, with only in-frame sequences that have V and J called. A part of the clones is gone; compared with another copy, unresolved V genes explain less than half, and the rest is unexplained. D and trimming were read from the DNA, whereas the V and J calls and clone size are those reported in that table. The sample includes 150,000 or so clones, with around 80% observed a single time. The top ten constitute 7.7% of the sample.

CDR1 and CDR2, looked up from the germline V gene (reference sequence), are SEHNR and FQNEAQ. The trim is 3 bases for V and 8 bases for J, with a gap of 13 bases between the germline ends. From the cysteine up to the phenylalanine, the CDR3 has a length of 13 residues. The entry retains the CDR3 DNA only, 39 bases that are in frame from base 1. The data derive from a study of cytomegalovirus exposure and HLA in healthy donors (dated 2017 in TCRdb). Some background on the complete study: An earlier analysis of some 550 of the donors reported more than 250 Gb of sequence data and some 120 million unique TCR beta sequences from 190 million or so T cells. In the later analysis, no new phenotypic data were used to find candidate immune exposures; instead, reliance was placed on TCR beta sequences and their occurrence across donors. In an earlier analysis of more than 550 of the donors, high-throughput TCR beta sequencing was used to judge whether each TCR beta V gene segment behaved as functional or pseudogenic. Alongside the repertoire data, information on donor age, sex, ethnicity and CMV serostatus was compiled. Every discovery cohort repertoire had been produced on one sequencing platform. The study aimed to test whether signatures of past pathogen exposure could be identified by cataloging public T cell receptors. In addition to the first cohort of 666 subjects, a separate validation cohort of approximately 130 different subjects was used. Roughly 300 gigabases of sequencing data and around 85 million unique TCR sequences made up an early release that covered several hundred HLA-typed donors. A later analysis re-examined previously published TCR beta repertoires from about 700 donors and added high-resolution HLA genotyping to investigate patterns of TCR occurrence. Genome-wide SNP genotypes for about 55% of the roughly 670 donors were used in a later genetic analysis, which treated that subset as a discovery cohort. HLA typing included class I and class II loci at four-digit resolution. The T cell repertoires of 666 subjects were profiled by immunosequencing and related to cytomegalovirus serostatus. Roughly 5 DR-DQ haplotypes were handled as single units for association and clustering, since linkage in the cohort was strong. Across some 400 genotyped donors of the cohort, an average of about 220,000 unique TCR beta nucleotide sequences per donor were sequenced, and 15% to 20% of those sequences were non-productive. The genetic ancestry cluster associated with self-reported Caucasian donors included approximately 85% of the 398 genotyped donors. The study combined high-throughput TCR immunosequencing, statistical association of individual TCRs with disease status, and machine learning to predict cytomegalovirus infection status. The number of typed donors differed by locus: about 629-630 for A, B, C, DRB1 and DQB1; some 500 for DQA1; over 600 for DPA1; and 450 to 480 for DPB1. Overall study results and their limits: An earlier analysis of some 560 of the donors showed that most TCR beta V segments appeared in productive rearrangements either about 87% or about 30% of the time, which broadly matched IMGT annotations. In a later analysis, most CMV-associated TCR beta chains were found to appear HLA-restricted, with HLA associations seemingly driven largely by CMV exposure. At a false discovery rate of 0.05, a later analysis linked under 20,000 TCR beta sequences to specific HLA alleles. Compared with the 666-donor mean, donors in an Asian-associated ancestry cluster had fewer N-insertions in productive TCRs, according to a later genetic analysis. The authors suggested that the approach could potentially be generalized to other disease states and immunological phenotypes. Because HLA typing was missing for some donors at each locus, association tests included only the typed subset. A further reported finding was that TCR beta sequences accurately predicted the HLA-A and HLA-B alleles for most subjects in the first cohort. In a later analysis, HLA-associated TCR beta chains were found to be more clonally expanded and to have lower generation probabilities than equally common non-associated chains. The cohort was sequenced for TCR beta chains only, and without alpha or paired-chain data the features that could be detected were limited. The classifier was reported to diagnose cytomegalovirus status with high specificity and sensitivity in both the original cohort and the validation cohort. The presence/absence analyses assumed that sequencing depth was roughly uniform across donors, and that assumption may not be true. The study gave a list of over 150 TCR beta chains associated with cytomegalovirus. A cluster of highly shared sequence variants was judged likely to represent a technical artifact of the sequencing pipeline. CMV serostatus was the only immune exposure information available for the cohort. V-gene and J-gene trimming of TCR beta chains was associated with a missense DCLRE1C variant in a later genetic analysis, and the association was replicated in an independent cohort. Linkage disequilibrium might explain the correlated functional status among segregating V segments, but an unknown experimental factor could not be excluded. In vitro tests confirmed that a few of the cytomegalovirus-associated TCR beta chains recognize cytomegalovirus antigens. Several of the top co-occurrence clusters appeared to be linked to parvovirus B19, influenza, CMV and Epstein-Barr virus, according to a later analysis. Fewer than 20 rarely observed V segments, including chromosome 9 orphons, were excluded from the earlier analysis of almost 600 of the donors because counts were too low. According to a later analysis, TCR association rates differed among HLA loci, with DRB1 alleles showing the most associated TCRs and HLA-C alleles showing the fewest. Most TCR sequences were seen in very few donors, while some public TCRs were found in many individuals. Some IMGT-functional V segments, including TRBV6-2 and TRBV6-3, could not be distinguished by the 87-base-pair reads and were therefore excluded. When HLA alleles, especially DR and DQ, strongly co-occurred, TCR associations were difficult to assign to individual alleles.

In total, about 650 healthy bone marrow donors made up the cohort. At the time of sampling, all cohort members were nominally healthy, though unrecorded immune exposures were likely present. The donor tested CMV seropositive, placing the donor among the 250 to 300 seropositive members of the cohort. A peripheral blood sample was collected from each donor, and TCR beta sequencing was performed on peripheral blood mononuclear cells. Genomic DNA extraction from the blood cell samples was performed with the Qiagen DNeasy Blood Extraction Kit. The specimen sequenced was PBMCs. The chain employs TRBV7-9 and TRBJ1-2; perhaps TRBD1 is the D gene, with 6 bases matching. The source of this sequence is a woman between 35 and 50 years old in good health and CMV-seropositive. The CDR3 amino acid sequence is: CASSLTGPRGYTF. Here is the DNA: TGTGCCAGCAGCTTGACAGGCCCGAGGGGCTACACCTTC.